Sequencing of this T cell receptor (beta chain) was carried out in a study of identical twins. Points from the study as a whole: Twin sharing of out-of-frame TCR alpha was underestimated by models in monozygotic pairs. Invariant MAIT and iNKT cells are populations that could partly confound zero-insertion analyses. Cord blood's abundant beta clonotypes had fewer insertions, unlike memory repertoires.

CDR3 size: 13 residues. V lost 9 bases and J lost 8; bases outside the gene matches: 9. Per the germline V gene, CDR1 is MRHNA and CDR2 is SNTAGT. As regards this clonotype: Its antigen remains unknown.

A single record per CDR3 protein comes from TCRdb applying MiXCR to the 5' RACE reads. The sample has over 550,000 distinct CDR3 sequences, roughly 6.6% seen once. The same data also contributed to another study, on yellow fever vaccine responses in identical twins.

This receptor was taken from a woman aged 18 to 35 in good health. The V call is TRBV6-4, the J call TRBJ2-1; the match to TRBD2 covers 8 bases. Sample: PBMCs. CDR3 amino acids: CASQRELGDEQFF. As DNA, the CDR3 is TGTGCCAGTCAGCGGGAGTTGGGCGATGAGCAGTTCTTC.